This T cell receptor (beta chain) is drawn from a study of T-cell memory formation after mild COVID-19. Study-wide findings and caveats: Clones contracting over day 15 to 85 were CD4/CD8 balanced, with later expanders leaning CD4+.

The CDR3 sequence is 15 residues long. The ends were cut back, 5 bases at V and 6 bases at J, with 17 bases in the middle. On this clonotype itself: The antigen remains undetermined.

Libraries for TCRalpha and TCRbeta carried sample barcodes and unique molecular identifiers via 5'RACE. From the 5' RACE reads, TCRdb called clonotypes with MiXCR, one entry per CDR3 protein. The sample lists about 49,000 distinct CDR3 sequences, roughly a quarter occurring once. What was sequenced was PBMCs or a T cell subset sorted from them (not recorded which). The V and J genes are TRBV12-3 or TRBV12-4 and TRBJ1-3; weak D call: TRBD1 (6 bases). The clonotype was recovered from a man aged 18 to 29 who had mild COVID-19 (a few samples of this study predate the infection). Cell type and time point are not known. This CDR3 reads CASSPEGGVANTIYF. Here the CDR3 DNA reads TGTGCCAGCAGTCCCGAGGGGGGGGTGGCAAACACCATATATTTT.